This T cell receptor beta chain stems from a study of T cells after yellow fever vaccination. Findings of the study overall: Just a small share of clonotypes turned up in the CD4 compartment as well as the CD8 compartment.

MiXCR, applied by TCRdb to the 5' RACE reads, yields one record per CDR3 protein. The sample lists approximately 93,000 distinct CDR3 sequences, approximately 5.5% occurring once. There are many counts of this clonotype. The antigen is unknown. V was pared by 1 base and J by 3 bases, with 10 bases of the junction left unmatched. Germline V lookup: CDR1 LGHDT, CDR2 YNNKEL (reference sequence). CDR3 size: 19 residues. The rearrangement uses TRBV3-1 and TRBJ2-3, with 13 bases that match TRBD2. The specimen was CD8+ T cells sorted from PBMCs, collected 10 days after the yellow fever booster vaccination. This TCR was recovered from a man aged 18 to 30 who received the YFV17D yellow fever vaccine. This CDR3 reads CASSQGSTSGGAETDTQYF. The DNA of the CDR3 is TGTGCCAGCAGCCAAGGTAGCACTAGCGGGGGGGCGGAGACAGATACGCAGTATTTT.